What follows describes a single T cell receptor (beta chain). The data belong to a study of cytomegalovirus exposure and HLA in healthy donors. Germline CDR1 is MDHEN and CDR2 is SYDVKM. The CDR3 has 14 amino acids. Trimming pared 7 bases from V and 3 bases from J, leaving 12 bases between. Amplification used 60 Vbeta primers and 13 Jbeta primers. Only in-frame clones appear in the TCRdb table, and some are missing; sequencing was by immunoSEQ multiplex PCR. The data hold approximately 180,000 clones, with approximately 80% observed a single time. The V gene is TRBV28, the J gene TRBJ1-4, with D unresolved. Material for sequencing was PBMCs. The TCR was taken from a woman aged 30 to 39 in good health and CMV-seronegative. CDR3 coding DNA: TGTGCCAGCAAGACCGTCCTAGCTAATGAAAAACTGTTTTTT. Translating it yields CASKTVLANEKLFF. Complete variable domain (other parts from reference TRBV28 and TRBJ1-4): DVKVTQSSRYLVKRTGEKVFLECVQDMDHENMFWYRQDPGLGLRLIYFSYDVKMKEKGDIPEGYSVSREKKERFSLILESASTNQTSMYLCASKTVLANEKLFFGSGTQLSVL.